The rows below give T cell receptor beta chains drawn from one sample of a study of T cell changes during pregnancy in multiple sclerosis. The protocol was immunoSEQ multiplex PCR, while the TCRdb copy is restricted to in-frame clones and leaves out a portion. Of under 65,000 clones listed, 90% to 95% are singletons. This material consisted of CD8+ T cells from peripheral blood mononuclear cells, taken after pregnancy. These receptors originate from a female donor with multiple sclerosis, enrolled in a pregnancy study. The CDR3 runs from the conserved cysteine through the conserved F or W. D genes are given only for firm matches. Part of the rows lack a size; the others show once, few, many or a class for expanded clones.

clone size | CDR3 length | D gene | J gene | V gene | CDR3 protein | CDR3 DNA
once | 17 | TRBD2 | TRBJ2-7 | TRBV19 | CASSTDLGLAGGDEQYF | TGTGCCAGTAGTACCGACCTCGGACTAGCGGGAGGTGACGAGCAGTACTTC
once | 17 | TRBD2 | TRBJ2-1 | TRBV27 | CASSQGTGLASPNEQFF | TGTGCCAGCAGTCAGGGGACCGGACTAGCATCCCCTAATGAGCAGTTCTTC
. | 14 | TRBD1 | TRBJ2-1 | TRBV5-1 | CASSRSTGYNEQFF | TGCGCCAGCAGCCGTTCGACAGGGTACAATGAGCAGTTCTTC
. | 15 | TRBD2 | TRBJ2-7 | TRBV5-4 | CASSLRREFGYEQYF | TGTGCCAGCAGCCTTCGGCGGGAGTTTGGCTACGAGCAGTACTTC
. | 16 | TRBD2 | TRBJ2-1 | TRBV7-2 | CASSPIAGAGYNEQFF | TGTGCCAGCAGCCCAATAGCGGGAGCGGGGTACAATGAGCAGTTCTTC
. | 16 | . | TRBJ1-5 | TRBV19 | CASSISRSNSNQPQHF | TGTGCCAGTAGTATATCACGGAGCAATAGCAATCAGCCCCAGCATTTT
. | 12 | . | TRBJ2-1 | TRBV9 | CASSQYYNEQFF | TGTGCCAGCAGCCAGTACTACAATGAGCAGTTCTTC
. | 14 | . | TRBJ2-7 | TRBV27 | CASSLSGVAYEQYF | TGTGCCAGCAGCCTCTCCGGGGTGGCCTACGAGCAGTACTTC
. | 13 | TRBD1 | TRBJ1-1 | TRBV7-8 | CASGQGALGEAFF | TGTGCCAGCGGCCAGGGGGCGCTTGGTGAAGCTTTCTTT
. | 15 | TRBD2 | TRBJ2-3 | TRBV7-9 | CASSRTSGSEDTQYF | TGTGCCAGCAGCCGTACTAGCGGGAGCGAAGATACGCAGTATTTT
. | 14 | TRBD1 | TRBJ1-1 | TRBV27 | CASSLGQGGTEAFF | TGTGCCAGCAGTCTTGGACAGGGTGGCACTGAAGCTTTCTTT
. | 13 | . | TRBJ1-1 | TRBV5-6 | CASSLVGATEAFF | TGTGCCAGCAGCTTGGTTGGGGCCACTGAAGCTTTCTTT
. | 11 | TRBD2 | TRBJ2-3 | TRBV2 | CASRGRGAQYF | TGTGCCAGCAGGGGGCGGGGGGCGCAGTATTTT
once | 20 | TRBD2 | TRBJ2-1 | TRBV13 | CASSLGVPFSLAGAGNEQFF | TGTGCCAGCAGCTTAGGAGTCCCCTTTAGTTTAGCGGGAGCTGGAAATGAGCAGTTCTTC
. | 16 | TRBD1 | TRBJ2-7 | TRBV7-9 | CASSLLGTGSPYEQYF | TGTGCCAGCAGCTTACTCGGGACAGGGTCCCCCTACGAGCAGTACTTC
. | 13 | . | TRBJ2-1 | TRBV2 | CASSDLRGNEQFF | TGTGCCAGCAGTGACTTGCGGGGTAATGAGCAGTTCTTC
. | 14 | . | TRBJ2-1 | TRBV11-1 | CASSPTGNYNEQFF | TGTGCCAGCAGCCCAACAGGGAACTACAATGAGCAGTTCTTC
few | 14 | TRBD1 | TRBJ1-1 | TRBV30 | CAWSSGQGLAEAFF | TGTGCCTGGAGTTCAGGACAGGGGCTGGCTGAAGCTTTCTTT
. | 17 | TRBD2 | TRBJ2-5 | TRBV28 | CASSFKLAGGSQETQYF | TGTGCCAGCAGTTTCAAACTAGCGGGAGGGTCGCAAGAGACCCAGTACTTC
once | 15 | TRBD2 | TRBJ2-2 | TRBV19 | CASSMGREGTGELFF | TGTGCCAGTAGTATGGGGCGGGAGGGCACCGGGGAGCTGTTTTTT
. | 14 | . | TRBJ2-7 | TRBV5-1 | CASSFPGNSYEQYF | TGCGCCAGCAGCTTCCCCGGGAACTCCTACGAGCAGTACTTC
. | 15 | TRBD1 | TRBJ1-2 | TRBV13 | CASSLGQGVNYGYTF | TGTGCCAGCAGCTTAGGACAGGGGGTTAACTATGGCTACACCTTC
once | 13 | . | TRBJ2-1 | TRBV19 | CASSISWPNEQFF | TGTGCCAGTAGTATCTCCTGGCCCAATGAGCAGTTCTTC
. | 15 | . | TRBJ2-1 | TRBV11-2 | CASSSLTSESDEQFF | TGTGCCAGCAGCTCGCTTACTAGTGAGAGCGATGAGCAGTTCTTC
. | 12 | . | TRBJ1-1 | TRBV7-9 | CASRASGGEAFF | TGTGCCAGCAGGGCTAGCGGGGGTGAAGCTTTCTTT
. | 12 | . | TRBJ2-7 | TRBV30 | CAWSDDRGEQYF | TGTGCCTGGAGTGATGACAGAGGCGAGCAGTACTTC
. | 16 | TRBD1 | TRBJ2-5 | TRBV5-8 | CASSFGRAGGRQTQYF | TGTGCCAGCAGCTTTGGTCGGGCAGGGGGTAGGCAGACCCAGTACTTC
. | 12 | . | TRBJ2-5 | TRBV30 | CAWSVTGETQYF | TGTGCCTGGAGTGTAACGGGAGAGACCCAGTACTTC
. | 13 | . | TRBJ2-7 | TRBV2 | CARSTGNSYEQYF | TGTGCCAGGAGCACAGGGAATTCCTACGAGCAGTACTTC
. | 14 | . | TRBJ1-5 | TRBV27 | CASRPSYSNQPQHF | TGTGCCAGCAGGCCATCCTATAGCAATCAGCCCCAGCATTTT
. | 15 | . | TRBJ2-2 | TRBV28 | CASSFWQDDTGELFF | TGTGCCAGCAGTTTTTGGCAGGATGACACCGGGGAGCTGTTTTTT
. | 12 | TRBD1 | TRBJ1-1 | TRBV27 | CASSTGVTEAFF | TGTGCCAGCAGTACAGGGGTAACTGAAGCTTTCTTT
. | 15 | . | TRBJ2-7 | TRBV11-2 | CASSLGSGLTYEQYF | TGTGCCAGCAGCTTAGGGAGCGGGCTTACCTACGAGCAGTACTTC
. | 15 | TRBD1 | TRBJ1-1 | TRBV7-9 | CASSLNLGQGPEAFF | TGTGCCAGCAGCTTAAATCTGGGACAGGGTCCTGAAGCTTTCTTT
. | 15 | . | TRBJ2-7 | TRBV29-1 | CSVEDPVGREGEQYF | TGCAGCGTTGAAGATCCAGTAGGCAGGGAAGGCGAGCAGTACTTC
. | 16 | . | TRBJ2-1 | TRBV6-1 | CASSELRLSSYNEQFF | TGTGCCAGCAGTGAACTGCGGCTAAGCTCCTACAATGAGCAGTTCTTC
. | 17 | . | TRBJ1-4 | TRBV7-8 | CASSLNLPGATNEKLFF | TGTGCCAGCAGCTTAAACCTCCCGGGGGCAACTAATGAAAAACTGTTTTTT
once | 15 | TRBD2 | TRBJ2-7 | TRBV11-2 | CASSLSRTSATEQYF | TGTGCCAGCAGCTTATCGCGGACTAGCGCGACCGAGCAGTACTTC
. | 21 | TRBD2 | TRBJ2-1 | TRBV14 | CASSPGTSGREPRTSYNEQFF | TGTGCCAGTAGTCCCGGGACTAGCGGGAGGGAGCCACGAACCTCCTACAATGAGCAGTTCTTC
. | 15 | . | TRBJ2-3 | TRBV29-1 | CSAESGTGGTDTQYF | TGCAGCGCCGAGAGCGGGACAGGAGGCACAGATACGCAGTATTTT
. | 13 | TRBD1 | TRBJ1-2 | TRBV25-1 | CASSENRGNGYTF | TGTGCCAGCAGTGAGAACAGGGGAAATGGCTACACCTTC
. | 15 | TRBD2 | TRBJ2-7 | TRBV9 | CASSVDPSGSYEQYF | TGTGCCAGCAGCGTAGATCCTAGCGGGAGTTACGAGCAGTACTTC
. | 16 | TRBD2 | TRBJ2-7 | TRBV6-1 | CASSQGTSGTAYEQYF | TGTGCCAGCAGTCAAGGGACTAGCGGGACGGCCTACGAGCAGTACTTC
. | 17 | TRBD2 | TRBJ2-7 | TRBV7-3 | CASSLTFPSGHSYEQYF | TGTGCCAGCAGCTTAACGTTCCCTAGCGGGCACTCCTACGAGCAGTACTTC
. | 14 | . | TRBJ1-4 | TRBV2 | CASRVGGEHEKLFF | TGTGCCAGCCGGGTAGGAGGGGAACACGAAAAACTGTTTTTT
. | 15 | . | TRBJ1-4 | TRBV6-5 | CASSNTGNGNEKLFF | TGTGCCAGCAGCAATACAGGGAACGGGAATGAAAAACTGTTTTTT
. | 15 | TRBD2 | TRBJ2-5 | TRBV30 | CAWSIGSSGSDGQYF | TGTGCCTGGAGTATAGGTTCTAGCGGGTCGGACGGCCAGTACTTC
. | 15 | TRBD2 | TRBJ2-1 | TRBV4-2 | CASSPAAGGYNEQFF | TGTGCCAGCAGCCCAGCGGCGGGAGGGTACAATGAGCAGTTCTTC
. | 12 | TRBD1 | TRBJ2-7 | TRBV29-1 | CSALGQGEEQYF | TGCAGCGCCCTGGGACAGGGAGAGGAGCAGTACTTC
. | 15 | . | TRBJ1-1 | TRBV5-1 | CASSLAEGLNTEAFF | TGCGCCAGCAGCTTGGCCGAGGGTTTGAACACTGAAGCTTTCTTT